This T cell receptor (beta chain) appears in the sequencing data of a study of T cells in Graves' hyperthyroidism and ophthalmopathy. This CDR3 contains 13 residues. V was clipped by 7 bases and J by 12 bases, with 18 bases between them. CDR1 is SNHLY and CDR2 is FYNNEI in the germline V gene. TCR beta CDR3 regions were amplified from RNA transcripts. In the first-round RT-PCR of the TCR CDR3, the HTBI primer set was used. TCRdb analysed the multiplex PCR reads with MiXCR anew, one entry per CDR3 protein. The table has fewer than 750,000 distinct CDR3 sequences, around 13% seen once. This clonotype has a handful of counts.

Sequenced material: blood. This receptor was taken from a woman between 45 and 65 years old with Graves' ophthalmopathy. The chain couples TRBV2 to TRBJ2-2; either TRBD1 or TRBD2 may supply D (5 bases each). CDR3 DNA sequence: TGTGCCAGCACCTGGGACCGGTTGGGGCAGCTGTTTTTT. As protein: CASTWDRLGQLFF.